This entry is about one T cell receptor beta chain. Its antigen is unidentified. UMI-labeled 5' RACE TRB cDNA libraries were prepared from the cells. One entry per CDR3 protein, without DNA, is what TCRdb gives after re-calling the 5' RACE reads. Found here are around 120,000 distinct CDR3 sequences; the top ten clones hold 0.5% to 0.75%. This sample was included in a study of CXCR3-negative and CXCR3-positive naive CD8 T cells. Study findings and constraints: Naive cells, whether CXCR3-negative or CXCR3-positive, had similar TRBV-TRBJ usage, while memory cells differed. Against CXCR3-negative naive cells, CXCR3-positive naive cells showed more hydrophobic TRB CDR3s.

The CDR3 extends over 11 amino acids. Germline-derived CDR1 and CDR2 are SQVTM and ANQGSEA. The sample was naive CXCR3+ CD8+ T cells from blood. This sample's subset: CD45RO-CCR7+CD27+CD95- naive CD8+ T cells expressing CXCR3 (TNR3+). The chain has TRBV29-1 and TRBJ2-7. This receptor was identified in a human donor in good health. Some clones in this sample may be carry-over from other donors' samples. CDR3 protein: CSVEVMKGQYF.